This entry features one T cell receptor (beta chain) sequence. Its antigen is still unknown. Base qualities are not provided; no much larger clone lies one nucleotide away. The data originate from a study of shared clonotypes between healthy human individuals (dated by TCRdb to the early 2020s). General notes on the study: A few men and two women, aged 18 to 49 years, made up the cohort. For each donor, CD4 naive and CD4 memory were each given three plates, CD8 naive was given two plates, and CD8 memory was given one plate. The study deeply sequenced blood TCR repertoires of roughly five healthy adults to estimate repertoire size and the extent of clonotype sharing between individuals. To increase sequencing depth and limit assay-specific biases, TCR repertoire library preparation and sequencing were carried out by different laboratories using diverse techniques. Each donor's leukapheresis produced roughly between roughly 0.94 and 9.5 billion PBMCs.

Reading from cysteine to phenylalanine, the CDR3 counts 16 amino acids. Only the CDR3 portion is preserved as DNA: 48 bases, with reading frame beginning at the first base. The junction shows trimming of 3 bases on V and 8 bases on J, plus 23 bases between the germline ends. CDR1 and CDR2, looked up from the germline V gene (reference sequence), are GTSNPN and SVGIG. CD8 naive samples were CD45RO-negative cells positively selected for CCR7, giving a CD45RA+CCR7+ population that excluded TemRA cells. The donors were healthy, HIV-negative adults with no recently reported acute infections or vaccinations. Only Caucasian adults living in Nashville, Tennessee, USA were represented among the donors. Blood was collected by leukapheresis, and PBMCs were isolated by Ficoll-Histopaque density gradient centrifugation and then cryopreserved in liquid nitrogen vapor phase. Analytical flow cytometry was used to check the purity and quantity of every magnetically sorted T cell population. Genomic DNA was isolated from every sorted fraction and measured by UV absorbance on a Nanodrop 2000c.

TCR CDR3 regions were amplified from genomic DNA by multiplex PCR using the deep immunoSEQ assay. Genomic DNA extracted from each cell subset was distributed evenly over all wells of several immunoSEQ 96-well plates, and each plate served as one replicate. For sorted subsets, each replicate PCR was loaded with 150 to 250 ng genomic DNA, equivalent to about 33,000 T cell genomes. The purified libraries were quantified using a Qubit 3.0 fluorometer, sized with a Bioanalyzer 2100, and then quantified again using the KAPA Library Quantification kit. Every immunoSEQ 96-well plate was sequenced on a separate single-read 150-cycle Illumina NextSeq 550 flow cell. As for how the authors treated the data: Because the immunoSEQ output included only junctional sequences and no quality scores, the filtering could not be the same as the filtering used for full-length reads. To assign V/J genes and CDR3, sequences were annotated using PyIR, a Python wrapper for IgBLAST v1.9, with IMGT germline references. Reads were removed for weak V/J assignments (E-value above 1e-6), missing CDR3, stop codons, out-of-frame junctions, or ambiguous translated residues. A V3J clonotype was defined by an identical inferred V gene, J gene, and CDR3 amino acid sequence. To compute the percentage overlap between repertoires, the number of shared unique clonotypes was divided by the size of the smaller repertoire. RTK rarefaction, the Chao1 estimator, and Recon v2.1 estimates of unobserved clonotypes were used to assess repertoire richness. Generation probabilities were computed with OLGA for all TCRbeta clonotypes obtained by the gDNA method from a few donors. This immuneACCESS table, as held by TCRdb, lists in-frame sequences with V and J called but not all clones. Of the missing ones, under half trace to an unresolved V gene in checked studies; the others have no known cause. That table supplies the V and J calls and clone size; D and trimming were determined from the DNA. For this sample there are roughly 850,000 clones; about 96% appear just once. The ten largest clones represent over 0.2% of the sample.

What the research found in general, with its limitations: Estimated clonotype richness was generally larger for naive than for memory subsets. Clonotypes shared by all four sorted-subset donors showed higher generation probabilities than non-shared clonotypes. Based on pairwise subsampling, the degree of clonotype sharing among donors was expected to be affected by sequencing depth. The genetic and exposure-history diversity represented was limited by the small number of donors. Across four donors, around 5% of naive CD4, around 3.5% of naive CD8, under 2.5% of memory CD4, and approximately 0.4% of memory CD8 clonotypes were shared. Rarefaction of sorted-subset datasets indicated incomplete sequencing despite the large sequencing depth. Sampling was restricted to blood, and TCR repertoires in tissues likely differ from the TCR repertoires found in blood.

The rearranged segments are TRBV30 and TRBJ2-1; TRBD2 could be the D gene, as 6 bases match. The sequenced sample was naive CD8+ T cells sorted from blood. The cell subset or site label corresponds to: CD45RA+CCR7+. The origin of this receptor is a man in his thirties or forties in good health. The CDR3 is CAWREGFSAYPHEQFF. The bases are TGTGCCTGGAGGGAGGGTTTTTCGGCTTATCCTCATGAGCAGTTCTTC.